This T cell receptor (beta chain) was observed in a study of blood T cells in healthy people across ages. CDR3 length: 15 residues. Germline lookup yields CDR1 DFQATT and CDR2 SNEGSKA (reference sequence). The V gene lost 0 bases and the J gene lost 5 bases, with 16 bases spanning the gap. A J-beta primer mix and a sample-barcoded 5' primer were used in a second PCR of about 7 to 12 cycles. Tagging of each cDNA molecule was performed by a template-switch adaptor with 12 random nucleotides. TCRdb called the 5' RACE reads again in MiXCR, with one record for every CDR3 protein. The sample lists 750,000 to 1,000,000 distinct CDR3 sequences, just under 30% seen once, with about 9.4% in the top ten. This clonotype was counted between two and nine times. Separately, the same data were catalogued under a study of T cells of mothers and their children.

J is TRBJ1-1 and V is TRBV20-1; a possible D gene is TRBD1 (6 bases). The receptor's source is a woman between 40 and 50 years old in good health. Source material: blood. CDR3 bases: TGCAGTGCTAGAGATACCCAGGGGATATGGACTGAAGCTTTCTTT. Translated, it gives CSARDTQGIWTEAFF.